This T cell receptor (beta chain) was found in a study of T-cell reconstitution after alpha-beta-depleted transplantation in children. As concerns this clonotype: Its specificity is not known.

Study-wide points: Alpha-beta T cells about two months after transplant reportedly derived from several hundred expanded graft clones. Several patients had high TCRbeta diversity at day 60; it came from surviving recipient T cells and thymic progenitors. At one year after transplant, newly produced T cells mostly accounted for T-cell counts and diversity.

The authors prepared the TCRbeta library with unique molecular identifiers. TCRdb ran MiXCR on the PCR reads and lists one entry per CDR3 protein. The sample lists under 300,000 distinct CDR3 sequences, 11% occurring once. The CDR3 extends over 15 amino acids. From germline, CDR1 is DFQATT and CDR2 SNEGSKA (reference sequence). V was clipped by 5 bases and J by 3 bases; unmatched bases: 5. Source: peripheral blood, taken 180 days after TCRalphabeta/CD19-depleted stem cell transplant. The source of this sequence is a male patient between 2 and 15 years old who had a stem cell transplant for chronic granulomatous disease, so the T cells may come from the graft donor. The chain couples TRBV20-1 to TRBJ2-6, with 9 bases that match TRBD1. This CDR3 reads CSAYTGGFGANVLTF. Written as DNA, the CDR3 is TGCAGTGCTTATACAGGGGGCTTTGGGGCCAACGTCCTGACTTTC.